This TCR beta chain was documented in a study of blood T cell repertoires in COVID-19. Trimming took off 6 bases at V and 6 bases at J, with 12 bases between the two ends. This CDR3 is 13 amino acids long. Germline V gene lookup returns CDR1 WSHSY and CDR2 SAAADI. Original methodology: Estimates of nucleated cell counts were drawn from the amplification of reference gene primers. Repertoires were generated with immunoSEQ multiplex PCR, while TCRdb's copy carries only in-frame clones and drops some. Clone size and the V and J calls come from that table; the DNA yielded D and trimming. The sample records about 210,000 clones, roughly 82% being singletons.

The chain is built from TRBV10-2 and TRBJ2-1, with a tentative D call TRBD1 (7 bases). Sequencing was carried out using peripheral blood. This clonotype was sampled from a man between 35 and 55 years old who had recovered from COVID-19. CDR3 bases: TGCGCCAGCAGGCGACAGGGAGGCAATGAGCAGTTCTTC. It encodes CASRRQGGNEQFF.